This T cell receptor (beta chain) was recovered during a study of T cells in Graves' hyperthyroidism and ophthalmopathy. Overall study findings and caveats: Most clonotypes that expanded in the thyroid above 0.001 also showed up in blood. Ophthalmopathy was separated from stable hyperthyroidism by a 13 V-J model.

Researchers amplified the TCR beta CDR3 regions from RNA transcripts. RT-PCR in the first round (using the HTBI primer set) targeted the TCR CDR3. TCRdb analysed the multiplex PCR reads with MiXCR anew, one entry per CDR3 protein. The data contain about 500,000 distinct CDR3 sequences, over 15% of them singletons. Losses at the gene ends were 5 bases for V and 5 bases for J; bases not matched to a gene: 13. The CDR3 contains 16 residues. The germline V gene has CDR1 SGHAT and CDR2 FQNNGV. Out of 10 ml of fresh peripheral blood came the PBMCs. This clonotype was picked up many times. What it binds is unknown.

Sequencing was done on a sample of blood. The origin of this receptor is a woman aged 18-35 years with Graves' hyperthyroidism. The chain combines TRBV11-2 with TRBJ2-5; 8 bases fit TRBD2. The CDR3 is CASSRVTAGEGETQYF. CDR3 DNA sequence: TGTGCCAGCAGCCGAGTTACAGCGGGAGAGGGGGAGACCCAGTACTTC.